This record concerns one T cell receptor beta chain sequence. These data come from a study of shared clonotypes between healthy human individuals. Using immunoSEQ multiplex PCR, the repertoire was profiled, and TCRdb retains in-frame clones only, with some absent. The table records millions of clones, 90% to 95% of them present only once. Germline lookup yields CDR1 LNHDA and CDR2 SQIVND (reference sequence). The ends were cut back, 3 bases at V and 9 bases at J, with 15 bases in the middle. The CDR3 is 15 residues long. The sequenced sample was naive CD4+ T cells sorted from blood. Sample subset: CD45RA+ positively selected. This receptor was identified in a young man in good health. The gene calls are TRBV19 and TRBJ1-6; weak D call: TRBD1 (6 bases). The CDR3 DNA reads TGTGCCAGTAGTATCGGCCAGGGGCGGATTTCACCCCTCCACTTT. Its translation is CASSIGQGRISPLHF.